This T cell receptor beta chain appears in the sequencing data of a study of blood T cell repertoires in COVID-19. On the study more broadly: The analysed material was cDNA or gDNA that came from T cells, B-cell-depleted T cells, or PBMCs.

The repertoire was sequenced with immunoSEQ multiplex PCR; TCRdb's copy has only in-frame clones and lacks some. This sample carries 100,000 to 150,000 clones, about 83% of them seen once, and the ten largest clones take 3% to 4.5%. Germline loops: CDR1 LGHDT, CDR2 YNNKEL (reference sequence). V lost 4 bases to trimming and J lost 5 bases; unmatched junction nucleotides: 5. The CDR3 consists of 15 residues. The receptor was isolated from a woman younger than 45 who had recovered from COVID-19. The specimen sequenced was PBMCs or T cells enriched from blood (not recorded which). This rearrangement joins TRBV3-1 (or the pseudogene TRBV3-2) to TRBJ2-7; 13 bases match TRBD2. The CDR3 DNA reads as TGTGCCAGCAGCCCCTGGACTAGCGGGGGCCACGAGCAGTACTTC. It encodes CASSPWTSGGHEQYF.